This TCR beta chain was sequenced during a study of T cell repertoires in cytomegalovirus infection. Across the whole study: Based on public TCR beta signatures, there were indications of CMV infection and of a matching HLA type. The study, taken as a whole, reports: The response measured ex vivo was dominated by TCR beta clonotypes (HLA-C-restricted and CMV-specific). Frequencies of public TCR beta families were cumulated, and this identified carriers of CMV plus the relevant HLA.

Germline assignment: CDR1 MDHEN and CDR2 SYDVKM. With V trimmed by 1 base and J by 2 bases, 7 bases remained unmatched. This CDR3 is 16 amino acids long. TCRdb re-analysed the reads in MiXCR, keeping a single row per CDR3 protein. Altogether around 440,000 distinct CDR3 sequences are present, 11% being singletons, with the ten largest covering around 9.6%. This clonotype was recorded many times. Its antigen is not known. The clonotype was recovered from a human donor in good health (CMV status not recorded). Some clones in this sample may be carry-over from other donors' samples. Source material: PBMCs. The chain uses TRBV28 and TRBJ2-7, with TRBD2 matching over 8 bases. CDR3 coding DNA: TGTGCCAGCAGTTTATTCGCTAGCGGGCGAACCTACGAGCAGTACTTC. As protein: CASSLFASGRTYEQYF.